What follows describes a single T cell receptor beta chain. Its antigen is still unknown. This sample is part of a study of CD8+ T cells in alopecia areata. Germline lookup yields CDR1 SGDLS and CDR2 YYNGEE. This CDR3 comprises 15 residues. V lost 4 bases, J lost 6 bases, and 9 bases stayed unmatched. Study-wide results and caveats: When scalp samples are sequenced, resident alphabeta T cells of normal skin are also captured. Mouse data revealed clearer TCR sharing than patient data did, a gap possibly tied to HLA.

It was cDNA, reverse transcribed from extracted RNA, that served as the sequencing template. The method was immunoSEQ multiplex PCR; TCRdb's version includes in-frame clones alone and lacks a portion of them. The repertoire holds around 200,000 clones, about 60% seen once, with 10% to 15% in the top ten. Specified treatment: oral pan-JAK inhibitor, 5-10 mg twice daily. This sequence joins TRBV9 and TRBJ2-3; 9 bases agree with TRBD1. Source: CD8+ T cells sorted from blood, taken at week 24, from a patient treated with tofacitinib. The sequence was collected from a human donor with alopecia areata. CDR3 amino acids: CASSPGTGIYDTQYF. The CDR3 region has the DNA TGTGCCAGCAGCCCAGGGACAGGGATTTACGATACGCAGTATTTT. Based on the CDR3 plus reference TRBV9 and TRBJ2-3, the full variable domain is DSGVTQTPKHLITATGQRVTLRCSPRSGDLSVYWYQQSLDQGLQFLIQYYNGEERAKGNILERFSAQQFPDLHSELNLSSLELGDSALYFCASSPGTGIYDTQYFGPGTRLTVL.